This T cell receptor beta chain was recovered during a study of cytomegalovirus exposure and HLA in healthy donors. PCR involved 60 Vbeta and 13 Jbeta primers. The data were produced by immunoSEQ multiplex PCR, yet TCRdb's version contains in-frame clones alone and is incomplete. The sample gives roughly 100,000 clones, 76% of which show up once; around 8.8% is in the top ten. The CDR3 covers 14 residues. Germline CDR1 LNHDA, CDR2 SQIVND (reference sequence). Deletions cut 3 bases from V and 2 bases from J, with 9 bases between. Specimen: PBMCs. The clonotype was recovered from a man in his forties in good health and CMV-seropositive. The J gene is TRBJ2-3, the V gene TRBV19; D is unclear. CDR3: CASSMITTTDTQYF. The CDR3 DNA reads TGTGCCAGTAGTATGATCACTACCACAGATACGCAGTATTTT.